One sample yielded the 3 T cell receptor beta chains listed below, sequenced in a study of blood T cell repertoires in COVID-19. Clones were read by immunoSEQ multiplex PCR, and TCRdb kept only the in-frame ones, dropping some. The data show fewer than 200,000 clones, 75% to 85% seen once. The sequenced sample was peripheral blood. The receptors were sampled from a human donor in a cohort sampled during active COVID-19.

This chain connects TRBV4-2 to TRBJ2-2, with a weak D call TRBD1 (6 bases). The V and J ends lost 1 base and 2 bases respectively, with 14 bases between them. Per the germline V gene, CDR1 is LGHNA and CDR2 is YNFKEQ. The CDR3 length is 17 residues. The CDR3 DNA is TGTGCCAGCAGCCAAGGACTGGACAGTATAAACACCGGGGAGCTGTTTTTT. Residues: CASSQGLDSINTGELFF.

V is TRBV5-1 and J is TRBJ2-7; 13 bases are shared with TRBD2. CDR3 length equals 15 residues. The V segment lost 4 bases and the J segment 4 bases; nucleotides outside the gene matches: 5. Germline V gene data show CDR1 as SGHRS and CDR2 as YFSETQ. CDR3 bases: TGCGCCAGCAGCCAGGGACTAGCGGGAACGTACGAGCAGTACTTC. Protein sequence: CASSQGLAGTYEQYF.

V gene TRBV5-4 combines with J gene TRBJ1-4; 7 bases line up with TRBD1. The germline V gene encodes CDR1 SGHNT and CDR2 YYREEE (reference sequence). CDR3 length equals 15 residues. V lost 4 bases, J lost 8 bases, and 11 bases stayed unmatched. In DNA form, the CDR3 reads TGTGCCAGCAGCCAGGGACAGACCAAAGGCGAAAAACTGTTTTTT. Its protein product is CASSQGQTKGEKLFF.